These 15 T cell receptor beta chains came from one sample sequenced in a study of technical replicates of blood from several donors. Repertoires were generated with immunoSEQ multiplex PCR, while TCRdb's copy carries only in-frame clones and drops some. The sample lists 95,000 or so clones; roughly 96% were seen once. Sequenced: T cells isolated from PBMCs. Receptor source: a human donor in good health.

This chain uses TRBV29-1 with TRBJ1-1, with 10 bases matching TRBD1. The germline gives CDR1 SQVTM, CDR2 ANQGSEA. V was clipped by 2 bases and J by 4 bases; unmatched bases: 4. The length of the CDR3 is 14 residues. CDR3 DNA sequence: TGCAGCGTTGAATACGGGACAGGGGTCACTGAAGCTTTCTTT. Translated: CSVEYGTGVTEAFF.

The CDR3 reads CAWSVVQVTDTQYF. The CDR3 DNA follows: TGTGCCTGGAGTGTTGTACAGGTCACAGATACGCAGTATTTT. The J gene is TRBJ2-3, the V gene TRBV30; tentatively, D is TRBD1 (5 bases). V was cut by 0 bases and J by 2 bases, with 9 bases left in between. The CDR3 spans 14 residues. CDR1 and CDR2 from the germline V gene are GTSNPN and SVGIG (reference sequence).

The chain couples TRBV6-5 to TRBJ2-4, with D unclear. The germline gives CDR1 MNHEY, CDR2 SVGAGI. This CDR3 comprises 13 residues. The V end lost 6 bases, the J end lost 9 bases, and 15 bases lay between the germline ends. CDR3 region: CASRPTVTGIQYF. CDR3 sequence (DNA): TGTGCCAGCAGGCCCACCGTAACGGGCATTCAGTACTTC.

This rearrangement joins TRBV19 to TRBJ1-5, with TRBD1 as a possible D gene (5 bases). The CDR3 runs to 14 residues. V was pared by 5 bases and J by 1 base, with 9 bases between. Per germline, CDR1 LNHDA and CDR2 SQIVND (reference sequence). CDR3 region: CASSLTVSNQPQHF. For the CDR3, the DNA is TGTGCCAGTAGTCTGACAGTAAGCAATCAGCCCCAGCATTTT.

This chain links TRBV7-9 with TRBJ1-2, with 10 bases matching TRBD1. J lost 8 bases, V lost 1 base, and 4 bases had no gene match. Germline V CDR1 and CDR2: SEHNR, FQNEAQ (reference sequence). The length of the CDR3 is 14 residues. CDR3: CASSLVGQGDGYTF. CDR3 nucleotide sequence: TGTGCCAGCAGCTTAGTCGGACAGGGGGACGGCTACACCTTC. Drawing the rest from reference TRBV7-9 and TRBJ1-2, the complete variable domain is DTGVSQNPRHKITKRGQNVTFRCDPISEHNRLYWYRQTLGQGPEFLTYFQNEAQLEKSRLLSDRFSAERPKGSFSTLEIQRTEQGDSAMYLCASSLVGQGDGYTFGSGTRLTVV.

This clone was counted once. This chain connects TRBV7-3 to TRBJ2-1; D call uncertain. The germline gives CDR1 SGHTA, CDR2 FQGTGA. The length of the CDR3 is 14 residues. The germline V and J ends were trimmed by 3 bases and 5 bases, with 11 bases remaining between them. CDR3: CASSFNADNNEQFF. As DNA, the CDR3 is TGTGCCAGCAGCTTTAATGCGGATAACAATGAGCAGTTCTTC.

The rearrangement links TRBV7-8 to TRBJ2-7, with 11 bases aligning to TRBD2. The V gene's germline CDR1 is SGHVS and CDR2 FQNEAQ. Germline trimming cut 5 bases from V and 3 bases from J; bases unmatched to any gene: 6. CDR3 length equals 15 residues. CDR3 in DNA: TGTGCCAGCAGCCTTATAGCGGGAGGGGTCTACGAGCAGTACTTC. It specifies CASSLIAGGVYEQYF.

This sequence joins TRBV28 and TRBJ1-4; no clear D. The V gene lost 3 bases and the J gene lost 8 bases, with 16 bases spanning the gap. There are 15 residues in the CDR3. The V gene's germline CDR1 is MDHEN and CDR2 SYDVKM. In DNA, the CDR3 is TGTGCCAGCAGTTTCTCCATTCTGGGGAGCGAAAAACTGTTTTTT. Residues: CASSFSILGSEKLFF.

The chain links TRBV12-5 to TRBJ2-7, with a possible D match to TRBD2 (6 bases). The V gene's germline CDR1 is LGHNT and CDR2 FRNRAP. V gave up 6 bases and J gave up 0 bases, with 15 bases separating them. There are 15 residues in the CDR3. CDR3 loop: CASGPPGLSSYEQYF. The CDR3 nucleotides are TGTGCTAGTGGACCTCCGGGACTTAGCTCCTACGAGCAGTACTTC.

The CDR3 loop reads CASSFRGGFNYNEQFF. In DNA, the CDR3 is TGTGCCAGCAGTTTCAGGGGCGGCTTCAACTACAATGAGCAGTTCTTC. V and J are TRBV28 and TRBJ2-1; a weak D match, TRBD1 (6 bases). Germline CDR1 and CDR2: MDHEN and SYDVKM. V was cut by 3 bases and J by 3 bases, with 15 bases left in between. CDR3 size: 16 residues.

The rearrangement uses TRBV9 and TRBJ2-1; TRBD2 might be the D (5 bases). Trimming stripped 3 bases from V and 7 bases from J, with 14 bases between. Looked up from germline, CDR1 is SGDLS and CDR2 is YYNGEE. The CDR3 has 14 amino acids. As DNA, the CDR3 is TGTGCCAGCAGCGGCTCCCCCCCGGGGAATGAGCAGTTCTTC. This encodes CASSGSPPGNEQFF. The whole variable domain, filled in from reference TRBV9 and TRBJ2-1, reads DSGVTQTPKHLITATGQRVTLRCSPRSGDLSVYWYQQSLDQGLQFLIQYYNGEERAKGNILERFSAQQFPDLHSELNLSSLELGDSALYFCASSGSPPGNEQFFGPGTRLTVL.

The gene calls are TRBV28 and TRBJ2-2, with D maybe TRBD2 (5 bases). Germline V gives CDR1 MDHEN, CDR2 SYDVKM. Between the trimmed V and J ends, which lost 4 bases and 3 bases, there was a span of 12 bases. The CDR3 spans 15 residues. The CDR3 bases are TGTGCCAGCAGTTATAGTGCGGGTCACACCGGGGAGCTGTTTTTT. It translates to CASSYSAGHTGELFF.

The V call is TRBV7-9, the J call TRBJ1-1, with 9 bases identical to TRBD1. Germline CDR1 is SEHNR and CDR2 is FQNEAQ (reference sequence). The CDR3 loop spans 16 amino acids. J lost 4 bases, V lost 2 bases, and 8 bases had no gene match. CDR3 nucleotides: TGTGCCAGCAGCTTAACGGGACAGGGAGATGGCACTGAAGCTTTCTTT. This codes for CASSLTGQGDGTEAFF.

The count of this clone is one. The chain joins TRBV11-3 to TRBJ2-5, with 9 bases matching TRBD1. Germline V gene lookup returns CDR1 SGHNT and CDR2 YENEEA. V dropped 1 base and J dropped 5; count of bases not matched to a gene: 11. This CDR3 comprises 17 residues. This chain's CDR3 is CASSLGPGQGLAETQYF. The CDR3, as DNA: TGTGCCAGCAGCTTAGGTCCCGGACAGGGGCTTGCCGAGACCCAGTACTTC.

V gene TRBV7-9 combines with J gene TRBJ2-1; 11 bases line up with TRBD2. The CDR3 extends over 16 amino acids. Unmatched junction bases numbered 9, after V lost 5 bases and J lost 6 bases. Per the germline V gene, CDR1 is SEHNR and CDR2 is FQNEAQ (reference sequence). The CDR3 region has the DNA TGTGCCAGCAGCCCTAGCCTAGCGGGAGGAACCAATGAGCAGTTCTTC. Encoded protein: CASSPSLAGGTNEQFF.